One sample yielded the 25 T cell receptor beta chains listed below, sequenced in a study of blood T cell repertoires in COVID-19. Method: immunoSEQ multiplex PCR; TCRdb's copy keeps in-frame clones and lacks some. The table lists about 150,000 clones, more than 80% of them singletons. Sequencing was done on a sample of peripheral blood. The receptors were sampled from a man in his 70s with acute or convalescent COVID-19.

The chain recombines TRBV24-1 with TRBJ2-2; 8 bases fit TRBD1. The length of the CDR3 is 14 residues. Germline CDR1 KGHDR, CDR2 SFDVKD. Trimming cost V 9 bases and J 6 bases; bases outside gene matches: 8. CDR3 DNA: TGTGCCACCGAGGACAGGGAACCTGCCGGGGAGCTGTTTTTT. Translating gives CATEDREPAGELFF.

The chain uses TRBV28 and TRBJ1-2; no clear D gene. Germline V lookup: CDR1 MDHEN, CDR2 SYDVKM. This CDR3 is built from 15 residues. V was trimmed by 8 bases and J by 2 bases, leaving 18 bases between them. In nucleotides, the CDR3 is TGTGCCAGCGCCGCGCCGGGTGCAACAAACTATGGCTACACCTTC. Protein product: CASAAPGATNYGYTF.

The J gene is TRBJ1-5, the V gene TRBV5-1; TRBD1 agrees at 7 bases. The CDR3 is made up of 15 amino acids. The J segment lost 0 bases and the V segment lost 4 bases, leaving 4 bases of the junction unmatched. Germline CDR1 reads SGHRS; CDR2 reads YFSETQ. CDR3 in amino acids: CASSTGDHSNQPQHF. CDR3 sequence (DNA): TGCGCCAGCAGCACAGGGGATCATAGCAATCAGCCCCAGCATTTT.

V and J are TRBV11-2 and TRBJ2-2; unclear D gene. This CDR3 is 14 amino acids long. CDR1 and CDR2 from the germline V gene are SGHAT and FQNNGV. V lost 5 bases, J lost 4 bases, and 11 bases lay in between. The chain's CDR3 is CASSPLRGTGELFF. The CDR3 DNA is TGTGCCAGCAGCCCTCTTCGCGGCACCGGGGAGCTGTTTTTT. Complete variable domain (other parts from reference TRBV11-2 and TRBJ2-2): EAGVAQSPRYKIIEKRQSVAFWCNPISGHATLYWYQQILGQGPKLLIQFQNNGVVDDSQLPKDRFSAERLKGVDSTLKIQPAKLEDSAVYLCASSPLRGTGELFFGEGSRLTVL.

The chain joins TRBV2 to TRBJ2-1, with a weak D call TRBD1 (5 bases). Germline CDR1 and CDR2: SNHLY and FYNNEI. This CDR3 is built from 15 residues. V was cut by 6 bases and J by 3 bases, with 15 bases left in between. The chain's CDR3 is CASRAQGGDYNEQFF. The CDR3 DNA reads TGTGCCAGCAGGGCCCAGGGTGGGGACTACAATGAGCAGTTCTTC.

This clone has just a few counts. The CDR3 DNA is TGTGCCAGCACCCGAGGGTCGGGGGCCGGGGAGCTGTTTTTT. As protein: CASTRGSGAGELFF. The V gene is TRBV6-5, the J gene TRBJ2-2; D is perhaps TRBD2 (6 bases). Trimming took off 7 bases at V and 6 bases at J, with 15 bases between the two ends. The CDR3 has 14 amino acids. The V gene's germline CDR1 is MNHEY and CDR2 SVGAGI.

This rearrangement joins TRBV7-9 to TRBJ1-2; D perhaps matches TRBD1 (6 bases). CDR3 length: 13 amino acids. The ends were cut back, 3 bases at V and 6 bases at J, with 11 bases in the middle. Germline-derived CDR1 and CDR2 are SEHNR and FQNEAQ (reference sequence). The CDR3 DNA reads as TGTGCCAGCAGCTTCACAGGGTTCGATGGCTACACCTTC. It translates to CASSFTGFDGYTF.

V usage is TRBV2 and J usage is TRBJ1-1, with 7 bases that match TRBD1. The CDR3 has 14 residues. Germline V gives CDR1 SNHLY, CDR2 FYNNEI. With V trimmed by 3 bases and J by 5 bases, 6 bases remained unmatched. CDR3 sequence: CASSDRGGRTEAFF. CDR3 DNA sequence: TGTGCCAGCAGTGACCGAGGGGGCAGGACTGAAGCTTTCTTT.

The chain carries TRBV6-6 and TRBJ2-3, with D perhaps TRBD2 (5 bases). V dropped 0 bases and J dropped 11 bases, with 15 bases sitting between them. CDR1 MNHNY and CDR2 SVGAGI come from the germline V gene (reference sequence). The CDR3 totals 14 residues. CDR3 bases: TGTGCCAGCAGTTACTCAGCGCCTGAGGGTAAGCAGTATTTT. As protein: CASSYSAPEGKQYF.

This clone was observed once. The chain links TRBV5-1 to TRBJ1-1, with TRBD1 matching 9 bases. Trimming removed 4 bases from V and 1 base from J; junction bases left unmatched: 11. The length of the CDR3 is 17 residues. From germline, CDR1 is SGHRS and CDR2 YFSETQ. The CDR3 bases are TGCGCCAGCAGCCCAAGTTGGGAGACAGGGGGGAACACTGAAGCTTTCTTT. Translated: CASSPSWETGGNTEAFF.

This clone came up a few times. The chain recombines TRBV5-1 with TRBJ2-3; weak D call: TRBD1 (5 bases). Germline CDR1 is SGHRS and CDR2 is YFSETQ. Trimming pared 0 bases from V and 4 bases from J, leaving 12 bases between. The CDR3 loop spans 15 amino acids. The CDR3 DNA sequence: TGCGCCAGCAGCTTGGGGCAGGGCTCTTCAGATACGCAGTATTTT. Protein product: CASSLGQGSSDTQYF. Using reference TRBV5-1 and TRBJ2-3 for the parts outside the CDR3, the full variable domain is KAGVTQTPRYLIKTRGQQVTLSCSPISGHRSVSWYQQTPGQGLQFLFEYFSETQRNKGNFPGRFSGRQFSNSRSEMNVSTLELGDSALYLCASSLGQGSSDTQYFGPGTRLTVL.

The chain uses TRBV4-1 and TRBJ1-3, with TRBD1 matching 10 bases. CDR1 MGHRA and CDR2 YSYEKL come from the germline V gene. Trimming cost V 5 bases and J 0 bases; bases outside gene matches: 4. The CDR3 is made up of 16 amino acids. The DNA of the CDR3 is TGCGCCAGCAGCTTGGACAGGGGGTCCTCTGGAAACACCATATATTTT. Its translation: CASSLDRGSSGNTIYF.

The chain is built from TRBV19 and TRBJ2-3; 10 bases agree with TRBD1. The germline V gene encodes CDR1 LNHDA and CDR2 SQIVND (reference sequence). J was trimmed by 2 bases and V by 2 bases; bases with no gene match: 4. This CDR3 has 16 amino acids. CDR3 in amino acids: CASSIRRQGATDTQYF. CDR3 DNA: TGTGCCAGTAGTATACGGCGACAGGGGGCCACAGATACGCAGTATTTT.

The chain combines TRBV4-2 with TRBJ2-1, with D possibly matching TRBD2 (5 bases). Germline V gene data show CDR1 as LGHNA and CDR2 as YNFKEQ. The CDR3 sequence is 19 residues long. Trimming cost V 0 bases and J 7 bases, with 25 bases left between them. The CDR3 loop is CASSQDPTRMASGSNEQFF. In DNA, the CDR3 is TGTGCCAGCAGCCAAGATCCCACGCGGATGGCATCGGGATCAAATGAGCAGTTCTTC.

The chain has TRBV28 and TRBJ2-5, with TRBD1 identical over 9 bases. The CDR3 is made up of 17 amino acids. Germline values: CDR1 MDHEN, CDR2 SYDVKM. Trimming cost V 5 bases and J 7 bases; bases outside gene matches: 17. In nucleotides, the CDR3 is TGTGCCAGCAGTGCGGCCGGGACAGGGTACTCGGTGGGGACCCAGTACTTC. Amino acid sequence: CASSAAGTGYSVGTQYF.

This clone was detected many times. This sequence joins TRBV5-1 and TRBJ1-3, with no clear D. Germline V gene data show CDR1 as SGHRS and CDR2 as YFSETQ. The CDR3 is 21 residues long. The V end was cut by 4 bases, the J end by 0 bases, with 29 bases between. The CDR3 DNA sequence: TGCGCCAGCAGCGAAAGGTTGTCGGTCGCGGGCCGACTTCACTCTGGAAACACCATATATTTT. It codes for CASSERLSVAGRLHSGNTIYF.

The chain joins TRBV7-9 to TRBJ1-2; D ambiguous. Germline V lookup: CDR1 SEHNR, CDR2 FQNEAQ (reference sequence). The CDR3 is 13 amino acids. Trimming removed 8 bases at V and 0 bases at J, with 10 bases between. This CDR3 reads CASAPLSNYGYTF. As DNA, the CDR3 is TGTGCCAGCGCGCCTCTTTCTAACTATGGCTACACCTTC.

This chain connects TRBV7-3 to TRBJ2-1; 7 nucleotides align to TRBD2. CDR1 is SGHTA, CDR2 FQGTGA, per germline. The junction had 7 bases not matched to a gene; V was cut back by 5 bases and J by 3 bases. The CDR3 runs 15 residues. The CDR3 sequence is CASSHGREGYNEQFF. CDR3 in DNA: TGTGCCAGCAGCCATGGGAGGGAGGGCTACAATGAGCAGTTCTTC.

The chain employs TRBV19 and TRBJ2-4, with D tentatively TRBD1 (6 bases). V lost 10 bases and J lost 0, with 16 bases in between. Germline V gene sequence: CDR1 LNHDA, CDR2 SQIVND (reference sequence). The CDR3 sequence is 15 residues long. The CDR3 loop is CATRDNGIAKNIQYF. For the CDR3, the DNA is TGTGCCACCCGGGACAACGGAATAGCCAAAAACATTCAGTACTTC. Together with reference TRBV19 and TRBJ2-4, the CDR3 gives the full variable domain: DGGITQSPKYLFRKEGQNVTLSCEQNLNHDAMYWYRQDPGQGLRLIYYSQIVNDFQKGDIAEGYSVSREKKESFPLTVTSAQKNPTAFYLCATRDNGIAKNIQYFGAGTRLSVL.

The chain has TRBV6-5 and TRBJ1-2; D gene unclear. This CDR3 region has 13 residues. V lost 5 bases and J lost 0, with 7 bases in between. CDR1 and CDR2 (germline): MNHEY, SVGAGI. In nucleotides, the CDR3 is TGTGCCAGCAGTCCATCATCTAACTATGGCTACACCTTC. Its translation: CASSPSSNYGYTF.

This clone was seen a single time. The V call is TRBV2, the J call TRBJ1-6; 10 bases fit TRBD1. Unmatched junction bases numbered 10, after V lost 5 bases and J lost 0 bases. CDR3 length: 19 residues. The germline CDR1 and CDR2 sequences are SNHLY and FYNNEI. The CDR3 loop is CASSNPAGQGSSYNSPLHF. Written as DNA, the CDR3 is TGTGCCAGCAGTAATCCGGCGGGACAGGGGAGCTCCTATAATTCACCCCTCCACTTT.

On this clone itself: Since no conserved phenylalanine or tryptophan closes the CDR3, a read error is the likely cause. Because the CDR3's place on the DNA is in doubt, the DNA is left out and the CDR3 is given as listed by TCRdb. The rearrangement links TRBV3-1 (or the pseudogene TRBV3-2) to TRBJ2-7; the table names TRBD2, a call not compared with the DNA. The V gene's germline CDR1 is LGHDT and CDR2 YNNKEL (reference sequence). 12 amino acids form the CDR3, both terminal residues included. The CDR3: CASSQDGGIASL.

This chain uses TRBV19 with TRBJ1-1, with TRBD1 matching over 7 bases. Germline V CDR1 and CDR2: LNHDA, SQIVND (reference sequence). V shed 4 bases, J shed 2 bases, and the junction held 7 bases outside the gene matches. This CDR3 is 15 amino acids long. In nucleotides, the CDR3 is TGTGCCAGTAGTACCCGGGACAGAACTAACACTGAAGCTTTCTTT. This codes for CASSTRDRTNTEAFF. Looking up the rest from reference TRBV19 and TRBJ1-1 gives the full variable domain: DGGITQSPKYLFRKEGQNVTLSCEQNLNHDAMYWYRQDPGQGLRLIYYSQIVNDFQKGDIAEGYSVSREKKESFPLTVTSAQKNPTAFYLCASSTRDRTNTEAFFGQGTRLTVV.

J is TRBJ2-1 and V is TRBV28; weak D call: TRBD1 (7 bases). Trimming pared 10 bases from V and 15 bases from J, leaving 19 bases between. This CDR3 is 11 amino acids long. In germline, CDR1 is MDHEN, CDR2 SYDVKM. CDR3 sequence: CATRGAGFAFF. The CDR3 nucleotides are TGTGCCACCAGGGGGGCGGGCTTTGCGTTCTTC.

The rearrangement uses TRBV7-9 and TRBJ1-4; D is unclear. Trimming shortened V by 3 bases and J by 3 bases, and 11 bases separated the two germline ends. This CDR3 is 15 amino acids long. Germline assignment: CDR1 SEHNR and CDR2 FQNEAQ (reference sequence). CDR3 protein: CASSFPQDSNEKLFF. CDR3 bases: TGTGCCAGCAGCTTCCCCCAGGATTCTAATGAAAAACTGTTTTTT.